The 27 T cell receptor beta chains presented below share a single source sample, sequenced in a study of cytotoxic CD8 clonotypes in ibrutinib-treated CLL. Using immunoSEQ multiplex PCR, the repertoire was profiled, and TCRdb retains in-frame clones only, with some absent. The sample has about 97,000 clones, approximately 82% seen once; the top ten hold 25% to 40%. The sample was PBMCs, taken after 12 months of ibrutinib treatment. Every receptor here comes from a human donor with chronic lymphocytic leukemia.

The chain uses TRBV7-3 and TRBJ2-7, with D possibly being TRBD2 (6 bases). The ends were cut back, 4 bases at V and 3 bases at J, with 10 bases in the middle. From germline, CDR1 is SGHTA and CDR2 FQGTGA. CDR3 length: 13 residues. CDR3 bases: TGTGCCAGCAGCTCGGGACTCGGCTACGAGCAGTACTTC. This translates into CASSSGLGYEQYF. Drawing the rest from reference TRBV7-3 and TRBJ2-7, the complete variable domain is GAGVSQTPSNKVTEKGKYVELRCDPISGHTALYWYRQSLGQGPEFLIYFQGTGAADDSGLPNDRFFAVRPEGSVSTLKIQRTERGDSAVYLCASSSGLGYEQYFGPGTRLTVT.

V and J are TRBV29-1 and TRBJ1-5; 8 bases line up with TRBD1. Germline values: CDR1 SQVTM, CDR2 ANQGSEA. With 7 bases clipped from V and 4 bases from J, the junction kept 12 bases outside the gene matches. This CDR3 has 15 amino acids. CDR3 nucleotides: TGCAGCGCCCAGACAGGGGTTGGTGGAAATCAGCCCCAGCATTTT. This translates into CSAQTGVGGNQPQHF.

CDR3 in amino acids: CASSRGGGQPQHF. CDR3 bases: TGCGCCAGCAGCAGAGGGGGGGGTCAGCCCCAGCATTTT. The chain recombines TRBV5-1 with TRBJ1-5, with TRBD1 as a possible D gene (6 bases). The length of the CDR3 is 13 residues. V shed 4 bases and J shed 6 bases, with 11 bases lying between them. CDR1 and CDR2 (germline): SGHRS, YFSETQ.

The J gene is TRBJ2-6, the V gene TRBV2; 12 positions match TRBD1. The germline V gene has CDR1 SNHLY and CDR2 FYNNEI. With 6 bases clipped from V and 2 bases from J, the junction kept 5 bases outside the gene matches. The CDR3 runs 17 residues. The CDR3 sequence: CASRAGTGGAGANVLTF. The CDR3 DNA sequence: TGTGCCAGCAGAGCCGGGACAGGGGGCGCTGGGGCCAACGTCCTGACTTTC.

The V gene is TRBV30, the J gene TRBJ1-2, with D possibly matching TRBD1 (5 bases). Germline CDR1 GTSNPN, CDR2 SVGIG (reference sequence). V lost 1 base to trimming and J lost 4 bases, with 16 bases between them. The CDR3 is 15 residues long. The CDR3 loop reads CAWSARRQGPYGYTF. CDR3 nucleotide sequence: TGTGCCTGGAGTGCACGCCGGCAGGGACCCTATGGCTACACCTTC.

The V call is TRBV10-3, the J call TRBJ2-7; a weak D match, TRBD1 (6 bases). From germline, CDR1 is ENHRY and CDR2 SYGVKD. The V end was cut by 9 bases, the J end by 7 bases, with 19 bases between. The CDR3 totals 13 residues. The CDR3 is CAMATTGPREQYF. CDR3 nucleotides: TGTGCCATGGCCACGACAGGCCCAAGGGAGCAGTACTTC.

The rearrangement joins TRBV7-8 to TRBJ1-2; the match to TRBD1 covers 8 bases. This CDR3 spans 15 amino acids. V was pared by 5 bases and J by 7 bases, with 12 bases of the junction left unmatched. Germline lookup yields CDR1 SGHVS and CDR2 FQNEAQ. The CDR3 DNA follows: TGTGCCAGCAGCATCGGACAGGGAGGCGTGAGTGGCTACACCTTC. It encodes CASSIGQGGVSGYTF.

The chain couples TRBV19 to TRBJ1-3; D gene uncertain. V dropped 3 bases and J dropped 2 bases, with 8 bases sitting between them. This CDR3 comprises 14 residues. Looked up from germline, CDR1 is LNHDA and CDR2 is SQIVND (reference sequence). The CDR3: CASSMIRPGNTIYF. CDR3 nucleotides: TGTGCCAGTAGTATGATCAGGCCTGGAAACACCATATATTTT.

J is TRBJ1-6 and V is TRBV5-5; D remains unclear. CDR3 size: 14 residues. CDR1 is SGHKS, CDR2 YYEKEE, per germline (reference sequence). The ends were cut back, 1 base at V and 7 bases at J, with 9 bases in the middle. The CDR3: CASSLKGRNSPLHF. CDR3 in DNA: TGTGCCAGCAGCTTGAAGGGCAGGAATTCACCCCTCCACTTT.

CDR3 sequence (DNA): TGTGCCAGCTCACACGGGTCCCAAGAGACCCAGTACTTC. This translates into CASSHGSQETQYF. V usage is TRBV18 and J usage is TRBJ2-5, with D unclear. CDR3 size: 13 residues. CDR1 is KGHSH and CDR2 is LQKENI in the germline V gene. V was trimmed by 4 bases and J by 1 base, leaving 7 bases between them.

The chain recombines TRBV7-2 with TRBJ1-1, with D uncertain. The ends were cut back, 0 bases at V and 0 bases at J, with 8 bases in the middle. The CDR3 has 15 amino acids. The V gene's germline CDR1 is SGHTA and CDR2 FQGNSA. The CDR3 nucleotides read TGTGCCAGCAGCTTAGCTCCAGCTATGAACACTGAAGCTTTCTTT. Protein: CASSLAPAMNTEAFF.

The chain links TRBV2 to TRBJ1-1, with a possible D match to TRBD1 (6 bases). This CDR3 is built from 15 residues. Trimming left V 6 bases short and J 1 base short, with 15 bases between. The germline V gene encodes CDR1 SNHLY and CDR2 FYNNEI. Here the CDR3 reads CASRAWGAENTEAFF. In DNA, the CDR3 is TGTGCCAGCAGGGCCTGGGGGGCCGAGAACACTGAAGCTTTCTTT. Full variable domain (remainder filled in from reference TRBV2 and TRBJ1-1): EPEVTQTPSHQVTQMGQEVILRCVPISNHLYFYWYRQILGQKVEFLVSFYNNEISEKSEIFDDQFSVERPDGSNFTLKIRSTKLEDSAMYFCASRAWGAENTEAFFGQGTRLTVV.

On this clone itself: Compared with germline, one end of the junction differs, possibly owing to a read error. V gene TRBV4-1 combines with J gene TRBJ2-7; 9 positions match TRBD1. The CDR3 runs 16 residues. Per germline, CDR1 MGHRA and CDR2 YSYEKL. Here the CDR3 reads CASSQDLGTGSFEQYF. DNA for the CDR3: TGCGCCAGCAGCCAAGATCTTGGGACAGGGTCCTTCGAGCAGTACTTC.

The chain has TRBV5-1 and TRBJ2-1; D uncertain. Looked up from germline, CDR1 is SGHRS and CDR2 is YFSETQ. The CDR3 runs 14 residues. The CDR3 DNA reads TGCGCATGCAGAATGAGGAGCTCCTACAATGAGCAGTTCTTC. Translated: CACRMRSSYNEQFF.

About this clone itself: The sample holds other DNA sequences that translate to the same CDR3. The rearrangement uses TRBV6-1 and TRBJ2-5; maybe TRBD2 (6 bases). This CDR3 spans 12 amino acids. Germline loops: CDR1 MNHNS, CDR2 SASEGT. Trimming stripped 4 bases from V and 5 bases from J, with 8 bases between. CDR3 protein: CASSAGGETQYF. The CDR3 DNA follows: TGTGCCAGCAGTGCCGGGGGTGAGACCCAGTACTTC.

V gene TRBV7-2 combines with J gene TRBJ2-5; no clear D gene. V was pared by 2 bases and J by 5 bases, with 9 bases between. The CDR3 sequence is 13 residues long. The germline gives CDR1 SGHTA, CDR2 FQGNSA. The CDR3: CASSLPGSETQYF. The CDR3 nucleotides are TGTGCCAGCAGCTTACCGGGTAGCGAGACCCAGTACTTC.

This chain joins TRBV30 and TRBJ2-1, with D tentatively TRBD2 (5 bases). V lost 2 bases, J lost 7 bases, and 15 bases lay in between. The CDR3 is 14 residues long. Germline CDR1 is GTSNPN and CDR2 is SVGIG (reference sequence). The CDR3 here is CAWSRASSRNEQFF. CDR3 DNA: TGTGCCTGGAGTCGGGCTAGCTCCCGAAATGAGCAGTTCTTC.

The sample holds one count of this clone. CDR3 residues: CASSTRDNPNSNQPQHF. CDR3 DNA: TGTGCCAGCAGTACCCGGGACAACCCGAATAGCAATCAGCCCCAGCATTTT. V gene TRBV27 combines with J gene TRBJ1-5, with D possibly TRBD1 on 6 matching bases. The CDR3 loop spans 17 amino acids. Looked up from germline, CDR1 is MNHEY and CDR2 is SMNVEV (reference sequence). V lost 5 bases, J lost 0 bases, and 17 bases lay in between.

CDR3 sequence: CASSNTVIDRPPSF. In nucleotides, the CDR3 is TGTGCCAGCAGCAATACGGTTATCGACCGGCCTCCATCTTTT. V gene TRBV21-1 combines with J gene TRBJ1-1. TRBV21-1 is assigned pseudogene status. The CDR3 runs to 14 residues.

V is TRBV27 and J is TRBJ1-1; D perhaps matches TRBD1 (6 bases). The CDR3 runs 15 residues. V was cut by 5 bases and J by 5 bases, with 18 bases left in between. Germline CDR1 is MNHEY and CDR2 is SMNVEV (reference sequence). The CDR3: CASSQGSAWFTEAFF. The CDR3 nucleotides are TGTGCCAGCAGTCAGGGGTCCGCTTGGTTTACTGAAGCTTTCTTT.

The chain joins TRBV18 to TRBJ2-7; possibly TRBD1 for D (6 bases). Deletions cut 3 bases from V and 9 bases from J, with 21 bases between. This CDR3 contains 15 residues. Germline-derived CDR1 and CDR2 are KGHSH and LQKENI. CDR3 DNA sequence: TGTGCCAGCTCACCCGGACGAGACAGGTTAGCTGTGCAGTACTTC. Encoded protein: CASSPGRDRLAVQYF.

The V and J genes are TRBV30 and TRBJ1-6; tentatively, D is TRBD1 (5 bases). CDR1 GTSNPN and CDR2 SVGIG come from the germline V gene (reference sequence). This CDR3 region has 13 residues. With 4 bases removed from V and 8 bases from J, the gap between germline ends came to 12 bases. The DNA for the CDR3 is TGTGCCTGGATTGACGTCAGGGATTCACCCCTCCACTTT. Protein product: CAWIDVRDSPLHF.

The V call is TRBV2, the J call TRBJ1-4; 7 bases match TRBD1. V lost 0 bases to trimming and J lost 14 bases; unmatched junction nucleotides: 9. The CDR3 extends over 14 amino acids. Germline CDR1 SNHLY, CDR2 FYNNEI. Here the CDR3 DNA reads TGTGCCAGCAGTGAAGCGATCGGCAGGGGGGTTCTGTTTTTT. As protein: CASSEAIGRGVLFF.

The chain joins TRBV2 to TRBJ1-1; unclear D gene. CDR1 is SNHLY, CDR2 FYNNEI, per germline. The V gene lost 1 base and the J gene lost 7 bases, with 16 bases spanning the gap. This CDR3 is built from 15 residues. CDR3 protein: CASSEEGSLGREAFF. Written as DNA, the CDR3 is TGTGCCAGCAGTGAAGAAGGATCCCTGGGTCGTGAAGCTTTCTTT.

The J gene is TRBJ2-7, the V gene TRBV6-6, with D possibly matching TRBD1 (6 bases). CDR3 size: 12 residues. Germline CDR1 and CDR2: MNHNY and SVGAGI (reference sequence). V was pared by 8 bases and J by 7 bases, with 15 bases between. CDR3 nucleotide sequence: TGTGCCAGCCAGGGGTATCGTGGGGAGCAGTACTTC. Amino acid sequence: CASQGYRGEQYF.

The chain uses TRBV6-1 and TRBJ1-3; D might be TRBD1 (5 bases). The CDR3 sequence is 15 residues long. V lost 2 bases and J lost 5, with 13 bases in between. The germline V gene has CDR1 MNHNS and CDR2 SASEGT. DNA of the CDR3: TGTGCCAGCAGTGAAATGGGGGTAAATAGAAACACCATATATTTT. Amino acids: CASSEMGVNRNTIYF.

This chain connects TRBV12-5 to TRBJ2-1; D remains unclear. This CDR3 is 17 amino acids long. V lost 7 bases and J 0 bases, leaving 19 bases between the germline ends. Germline values: CDR1 LGHNT, CDR2 FRNRAP. CDR3 DNA: TGTGCTAGTGCCTCTGGGTCCCTAAGGAGCTCCTACAATGAGCAGTTCTTC. Its protein product is CASASGSLRSSYNEQFF.